The 14 T cell receptor beta chains listed next were all sequenced from one sample in a study of CD8+ T cells in alopecia areata. Extracted from the samples, RNA was reverse transcribed into cDNA to serve as the sequencing template. Measured with immunoSEQ multiplex PCR; TCRdb has only the in-frame clones, and not every one. The sample has 100,000 to 150,000 clones; roughly 61% are singletons. The specimen was CD4+ T cells sorted from blood, collected at week 0. The receptors were sampled from a human donor with alopecia areata.

This chain joins TRBV4-1 and TRBJ2-5; 11 bases align to TRBD2. V dropped 0 bases and J dropped 5; count of bases not matched to a gene: 5. The CDR3 runs 16 residues. Germline assignment: CDR1 MGHRA and CDR2 YSYEKL. The CDR3 is CASSQEGTSGSETQYF. CDR3 nucleotides: TGCGCCAGCAGCCAAGAGGGGACTAGCGGTTCCGAGACCCAGTACTTC.

V is TRBV7-9 and J is TRBJ2-3; D unclear. Germline assignment: CDR1 SEHNR and CDR2 FQNEAQ (reference sequence). CDR3 length: 11 amino acids. V was shortened by 4 bases and J by 8 bases, with 7 bases between the two germline ends. The CDR3 region has the DNA TGTGCCAGCAGCTCGCTAAGTACGCAGTATTTT. Translation gives CASSSLSTQYF.

The rearrangement links TRBV7-8 to TRBJ1-2; D gene uncertain. Germline loops: CDR1 SGHVS, CDR2 FQNEAQ. V was cut by 5 bases and J by 7 bases, with 14 bases left in between. This CDR3 is 13 amino acids long. CDR3 protein: CASSLSASSGYTF. CDR3 nucleotides: TGTGCCAGCAGCCTGTCGGCCTCCTCTGGCTACACCTTC.

This clone showed up just a few times. This chain connects TRBV27 to TRBJ2-3; TRBD2 might be the D (6 bases). The V end lost 10 bases, the J end lost 7 bases, and 12 bases lay between the germline ends. The CDR3 runs 11 residues. CDR1 is MNHEY, CDR2 SMNVEV, per germline (reference sequence). This CDR3 is CATGGVNTQYF. The CDR3 bases are TGTGCCACCGGAGGGGTAAATACGCAGTATTTT.

This clone has a handful of counts. V and J are TRBV10-3 and TRBJ2-5, with 15 positions matching TRBD2. The CDR3 extends over 20 amino acids. V gave up 0 bases and J gave up 0 bases; unmatched junction bases: 8. Germline values: CDR1 ENHRY, CDR2 SYGVKD. CDR3: CAISESIGGLAGGHQETQYF. The CDR3 DNA sequence: TGTGCCATCAGTGAGTCGATCGGGGGACTAGCGGGGGGCCACCAAGAGACCCAGTACTTC.

This clone appeared a few times. The CDR3 here is CASSEEENEKLFF. CDR3 coding DNA: TGCGCCAGCAGTGAAGAGGAGAATGAAAAACTGTTTTTT. The J gene is TRBJ1-4, the V gene TRBV10-2; D gene uncertain. The CDR3 loop spans 13 amino acids. Trimming left V 3 bases short and J 5 bases short, with 7 bases between. Germline values: CDR1 WSHSY, CDR2 SAAADI.

The V and J genes are TRBV10-3 and TRBJ2-5; 10 positions agree with TRBD2. With 8 bases clipped from V and 0 bases from J, the junction kept 9 bases outside the gene matches. CDR3 length equals 16 residues. In germline, CDR1 is ENHRY, CDR2 SYGVKD. The CDR3 loop reads CAIRSASGSNQETQYF. In nucleotides, the CDR3 is TGTGCCATCCGCTCGGCTAGCGGGAGCAACCAAGAGACCCAGTACTTC.

This rearrangement joins TRBV30 to TRBJ2-7; D tentatively reads TRBD1 or TRBD2 (5 bases each). V gave up 0 bases and J gave up 0 bases, with 12 bases separating them. CDR3 length: 15 residues. Germline values: CDR1 GTSNPN, CDR2 SVGIG (reference sequence). The CDR3 loop reads CAWSVPGRSSYEQYF. The CDR3 DNA sequence: TGTGCCTGGAGTGTACCGGGGCGTAGCTCCTACGAGCAGTACTTC.

This clone has just a few counts. The chain links TRBV28 to TRBJ1-3; TRBD1 agrees at 9 bases. In germline, CDR1 is MDHEN, CDR2 SYDVKM. The junction had 1 base not matched to a gene; V was cut back by 7 bases and J by 0 bases. CDR3 size: 14 residues. CDR3 sequence reads: CASKTGGSGNTIYF. CDR3 bases: TGTGCCAGCAAGACAGGGGGCTCTGGAAACACCATATATTTT.

This clone was detected only a few times. This chain uses TRBV7-9 with TRBJ1-1; 7 nucleotides agree with TRBD1. Germline loops: CDR1 SEHNR, CDR2 FQNEAQ (reference sequence). The CDR3 has 15 amino acids. Germline trimming cut 4 bases from V and 4 bases from J; bases unmatched to any gene: 9. The CDR3 coding sequence is TGTGCCAGCAGCTCCCCATCAGGGGGGTTCACTGAAGCTTTCTTT. Protein: CASSSPSGGFTEAFF.

J is TRBJ1-5 and V is TRBV7-9, with no clear D. This CDR3 spans 15 amino acids. V shed 1 base and J shed 9 bases, with 16 bases lying between them. Germline assignment: CDR1 SEHNR and CDR2 FQNEAQ (reference sequence). This CDR3 reads CASSLGAASSGPQHF. CDR3 nucleotides: TGTGCCAGCAGCTTAGGGGCAGCCTCCTCTGGGCCCCAGCATTTT.

V gene TRBV7-2 combines with J gene TRBJ2-3, with unresolved D. The CDR3 loop spans 14 amino acids. Per germline, CDR1 SGHTA and CDR2 FQGNSA. Trimming pared 1 base from V and 2 bases from J, leaving 7 bases between. This CDR3 is CASSLGLYTDTQYF. As DNA, the CDR3 is TGTGCCAGCAGCTTAGGTCTTTACACAGATACGCAGTATTTT.

In this sample, this clone turned up a few times. The chain carries TRBV19 and TRBJ1-2, with 7 bases that match TRBD1. Per the germline V gene, CDR1 is LNHDA and CDR2 is SQIVND (reference sequence). The V gene end was trimmed by 9 bases and the J gene end by 4 bases; junction bases not matched to a gene: 8. The CDR3 runs to 13 residues. Here the CDR3 reads CASDREGFYGYTF. The DNA for the CDR3 is TGTGCCAGCGACAGGGAAGGTTTCTATGGCTACACCTTC.

V gene TRBV27 combines with J gene TRBJ2-2, with D maybe TRBD2 (6 bases). The germline CDR1 and CDR2 sequences are MNHEY and SMNVEV (reference sequence). Between the trimmed V and J ends, which lost 3 bases and 2 bases, there was a span of 13 bases. This CDR3 spans 16 amino acids. The CDR3 DNA sequence: TGTGCCAGCAGTTTGGTCGACGGACTAAACACCGGGGAGCTGTTTTTT. Its protein is CASSLVDGLNTGELFF.